The TCR beta chain under discussion was sequenced for a study of shared clonotypes between healthy human individuals. The authors' processing: ImmunoSEQ gave junction-only sequences without quality scores, so filtering differed. The protocol was immunoSEQ multiplex PCR, while the TCRdb copy is restricted to in-frame clones and leaves out a portion. V, J and clone size are taken as reported in that table, and D and trimming were inferred from the DNA itself. The sample records roughly 850,000 clones, just over 95% being singletons. As defined, naive CD8 cells were CD45RO-negative and positively selected for CCR7, with terminally differentiated effector memory CD45RA+ cells excluded. There were no recent acute infections or vaccinations among the donors, who were healthy HIV-negative adults. The V gene end was trimmed by 6 bases and the J gene end by 4 bases; junction bases not matched to a gene: 11. The CDR3 sequence is 15 residues long. In germline, CDR1 is MDHEN, CDR2 SYDVKM.

The receptor comes from a man aged 25 to 40 in good health. The V call is TRBV28, the J call TRBJ1-2; 7 bases line up with TRBD1. The sequencing input was naive CD8+ T cells sorted from blood. As DNA, the CDR3 is TGTGCCAGCAGACTAGACAGGGCCAACTCCTATGGCTACACCTTC. Its protein product is CASRLDRANSYGYTF.